The next 10 T cell receptor beta chains were all read from a single sample in a study of T cell repertoires in cytomegalovirus infection. A single record per CDR3 protein comes from TCRdb applying MiXCR to the reads. There are about 460,000 distinct CDR3 sequences in the sample; roughly 10% occur only once, and more than 8.5% lies in the top ten. The sample consisted of PBMCs. The receptors were sampled from a human donor in good health (CMV status not recorded). Some clones in this sample may be carry-over from other donors' samples.

This clonotype was found many times. This sequence joins TRBV19 and TRBJ2-3, with TRBD2 as a possible D gene (5 bases). Germline CDR1 is LNHDA and CDR2 is SQIVND (reference sequence). Between the trimmed V and J ends, which lost 5 bases and 6 bases, there was a span of 18 bases. The CDR3 length is 15 residues. The CDR3 sequence is CASSGVEAGIDTQYF. In DNA form, the CDR3 reads TGTGCCAGTAGTGGGGTCGAAGCCGGGATTGATACGCAGTATTTT.

This clonotype was seen a handful of times. The chain recombines TRBV28 with TRBJ2-7, with D possibly TRBD2 on 7 matching bases. The V gene lost 3 bases and the J gene lost 3 bases, with 15 bases spanning the gap. The CDR3 covers 15 residues. In germline, CDR1 is MDHEN, CDR2 SYDVKM. The CDR3 bases are TGTGCCAGCAGTTTCCCCGGGGAGGGGGTCTACGAGCAGTACTTC. This codes for CASSFPGEGVYEQYF.

The CDR3 reads CSVYISGSVYEQYF. Here the CDR3 DNA reads TGCAGCGTTTATATTAGCGGGAGTGTCTACGAGCAGTACTTC. This rearrangement joins TRBV29-1 to TRBJ2-7; 9 bases map to TRBD2. Trimming at V came to 5 bases and at J to 3 bases, leaving 8 bases not matched to a gene. From germline, CDR1 is SQVTM and CDR2 ANQGSEA. There are 14 residues in the CDR3.

This clonotype was detected ten times or more. CDR3 bases: TGTGCCAGCCGATTCTCCTACAATGAGCAGTTCTTC. It specifies CASRFSYNEQFF. The chain uses TRBV6-2 or TRBV6-3 and TRBJ2-1; the D is unclear. Germline CDR1 MNHEY, CDR2 SVGEGT. The V end lost 8 bases, the J end lost 0 bases, and 5 bases lay between the germline ends. The CDR3 runs to 12 residues.

The table lists this clonotype with many counts. The chain couples TRBV5-6 to TRBJ2-2; a weak D match, TRBD2 (6 bases). Germline V gene lookup returns CDR1 SGHDT and CDR2 YYEEEE. Trimming stripped 3 bases from V and 3 bases from J, with 12 bases between. The CDR3 loop spans 15 amino acids. The CDR3 region has the DNA TGTGCCAGCAGCTGGGACGCGGGGCACACCGGGGAGCTGTTTTTT. Its translation: CASSWDAGHTGELFF.

This clonotype was detected many times. The chain couples TRBV7-2 to TRBJ2-7, with 7 bases identical to TRBD1. In germline, CDR1 is SGHTA, CDR2 FQGNSA. The ends lost 4 bases at V and 6 bases at J; junction bases unmatched: 12. This CDR3 spans 15 amino acids. The CDR3 loop is CASSSAGQAPLEQYF. CDR3 in DNA: TGTGCCAGCAGCTCCGCCGGACAGGCTCCACTCGAGCAGTACTTC.

The J gene is TRBJ2-7, the V gene TRBV29-1, with TRBD1 matching 9 bases. This CDR3 has 14 amino acids. CDR1 and CDR2 (germline): SQVTM, ANQGSEA. V trimming: 6 bases; J trimming: 4 bases; junction bases outside the gene matches: 10. DNA of the CDR3: TGCAGCGTCTCCGACCGGGACAGGGATTACGAGCAGTACTTC. Its protein is CSVSDRDRDYEQYF.

This clonotype was detected ten times or more. V usage is TRBV7-9 and J usage is TRBJ2-3; possibly TRBD1 or TRBD2 for D (5 bases each). This CDR3 has 15 residues. V lost 1 base and J 2 bases, leaving 10 bases between the germline ends. Germline values: CDR1 SEHNR, CDR2 FQNEAQ (reference sequence). This CDR3 reads CASSLVEGPTDTQYF. The CDR3 DNA follows: TGTGCCAGCAGCTTAGTAGAGGGACCCACAGATACGCAGTATTTT.

This clonotype was seen many times. The chain uses TRBV2 and TRBJ2-3; D remains ambiguous. V lost 1 base and J lost 1, with 3 bases in between. The CDR3 spans 13 residues. Germline lookup yields CDR1 SNHLY and CDR2 FYNNEI. The CDR3 region is CASSEDRTDTQYF. As DNA, the CDR3 is TGTGCCAGCAGTGAAGACCGCACAGATACGCAGTATTTT.

The chain joins TRBV3-1 to TRBJ2-5; D may match TRBD1 or TRBD2 (6 bases each). Trimming cost V 0 bases and J 5 bases, with 13 bases left between them. Germline CDR1 and CDR2: LGHDT and YNNKEL (reference sequence). CDR3 length equals 15 residues. The CDR3 nucleotides read TGTGCCAGCAGCCAAGATCTGTGGGGGGCTGAGACCCAGTACTTC. It is translated as CASSQDLWGAETQYF.